Each of the 7 T cell receptor beta chains below was sequenced from the same sample in a study of cytomegalovirus exposure and HLA in healthy donors. PCR used 60 Vbeta primers and 13 Jbeta primers. Only in-frame clones appear in the TCRdb table, and some are missing; sequencing was by immunoSEQ multiplex PCR. The data contain some 190,000 clones, over 75% of them seen just once; the ten biggest clones take up roughly 2%. Sequences were obtained from PBMCs. These receptors were obtained from a woman under 40 in good health and CMV-seronegative.

The V call is TRBV2, the J call TRBJ1-2; D not certain. CDR1 is SNHLY, CDR2 FYNNEI, per germline. The CDR3 length is 11 residues. V was trimmed by 8 bases and J by 8 bases, leaving 12 bases between them. In DNA form, the CDR3 reads TGTGCCAGCCGGGTTTCAGTGGGCTACACCTTC. Its translation: CASRVSVGYTF.

J is TRBJ1-2 and V is TRBV6-6, with 8 positions matching TRBD1. The CDR3 runs to 13 residues. The germline CDR1 and CDR2 sequences are MNHNY and SVGAGI (reference sequence). V shed 2 bases, J shed 6 bases, and the junction held 2 bases outside the gene matches. For the CDR3, the DNA is TGTGCCAGCAGTTACCGGACAGGGAATGGCTACACCTTC. The encoded protein is CASSYRTGNGYTF.

This chain links TRBV4-1 with TRBJ1-1, with a tentative D call TRBD1 (6 bases). The CDR3 has 18 amino acids. The germline CDR1 and CDR2 sequences are MGHRA and YSYEKL. V gave up 2 bases and J gave up 0 bases, with 19 bases separating them. CDR3 DNA: TGCGCCAGCAGCCAACCGACAGGCTTCCCCCTGATGAACACTGAAGCTTTCTTT. This encodes CASSQPTGFPLMNTEAFF.

V is TRBV6-5 and J is TRBJ1-4; TRBD1 is a possible D gene (5 bases). Trimming took 6 bases from V and 8 from J, leaving 10 bases between them. Looked up from germline, CDR1 is MNHEY and CDR2 is SVGAGI. The CDR3 loop spans 12 amino acids. This CDR3 reads CASRSDSEKLFF. The CDR3 DNA reads as TGTGCCAGCAGGAGTGACAGCGAAAAACTGTTTTTT.

The chain carries TRBV5-1 and TRBJ2-1; 13 nucleotides agree with TRBD2. This CDR3 has 16 amino acids. Looked up from germline, CDR1 is SGHRS and CDR2 is YFSETQ. With 3 bases clipped from V and 5 bases from J, the junction kept 5 bases outside the gene matches. The CDR3, as DNA: TGCGCCAGCAGCTCAACGACTAGCGGGGGGAACAATGAGCAGTTCTTC. Translated, it gives CASSSTTSGGNNEQFF.

This clone was found once. V usage is TRBV30 and J usage is TRBJ1-1, with TRBD1 identical over 7 bases. The CDR3 runs to 13 residues. Per germline, CDR1 GTSNPN and CDR2 SVGIG (reference sequence). V dropped 5 bases and J dropped 1; count of bases not matched to a gene: 4. As DNA, the CDR3 is TGTGCCTGGCTGGGACAGACGAACACTGAAGCTTTCTTT. Amino acids: CAWLGQTNTEAFF.

The count of this clone is one. Likely a read error: the CDR3 ends without its conserved phenylalanine or tryptophan. This sequence joins TRBV30 and TRBJ2-7; TRBD1 aligns across 7 bases. J gave up 0 bases and V 1 base, and 3 bases lay outside the gene matches. Germline values: CDR1 GTSNPN, CDR2 SVGIG (reference sequence). The CDR3 length is 14 residues. For the CDR3, the DNA is TGTGCCTGGAGTGGGACAGGAACCTCCTACGAGCAGTACCTC. Amino acids: CAWSGTGTSYEQYL.